What follows are 20 T cell receptor beta chains derived from one specimen sequenced in a study of technical replicates of blood from a few donors. Using immunoSEQ multiplex PCR, the repertoire was profiled, and TCRdb retains in-frame clones only, with some absent. This sample has about 75,000 clones; approximately 96% occur once, and the top ten carry approximately 0.2%. Sequencing input: T cells isolated from PBMCs. The receptors originated from a human donor in good health.

V gene TRBV15 combines with J gene TRBJ1-2; D remains unclear. CDR1 is LNHNV, CDR2 YYDKDF, per germline (reference sequence). The CDR3 is made up of 11 amino acids. V lost 0 bases to trimming and J lost 7 bases, with 3 bases between them. CDR3 in amino acids: CATSRDRGYTF. CDR3 nucleotides: TGTGCCACCAGCAGAGATCGTGGCTACACCTTC.

The gene calls are TRBV4-1 and TRBJ1-5, with unresolved D. CDR1 is MGHRA and CDR2 is YSYEKL in the germline V gene. V lost 0 bases to trimming and J lost 2 bases, with 14 bases between them. This CDR3 comprises 17 residues. The CDR3 sequence is CASSQDPTGWGNQPQHF. The CDR3, as DNA: TGCGCCAGCAGCCAAGATCCCACGGGATGGGGCAATCAGCCCCAGCATTTT.

This chain uses TRBV4-2 with TRBJ1-2; no clear D gene. V was cut by 0 bases and J by 3 bases, with 14 bases left in between. The CDR3 totals 16 residues. CDR1 and CDR2 from the germline V gene are LGHNA and YNFKEQ. The CDR3 sequence is CASSQDKFRTDYGYTF. CDR3 in DNA: TGTGCCAGCAGCCAAGATAAGTTCAGGACTGACTATGGCTACACCTTC.

The rearrangement joins TRBV6-6 to TRBJ2-7; no firm D call. Germline values: CDR1 MNHNY, CDR2 SVGAGI (reference sequence). The V end was cut by 6 bases, the J end by 1 base, with 13 bases between. This CDR3 contains 14 residues. For the CDR3, the DNA is TGTGCCAGCAGATATTCCCTAGGTTCCTACGAGCAGTACTTC. Protein product: CASRYSLGSYEQYF.

V usage is TRBV7-2 and J usage is TRBJ1-4, with 9 positions matching TRBD1. The CDR3 length is 16 residues. Germline V gene data show CDR1 as SGHTA and CDR2 as FQGNSA. Trimming took 0 bases from V and 8 from J; bases not matched to a gene: 7. As DNA, the CDR3 is TGTGCCAGCAGCTTAGCAACCGGGACAGGGCCAGAAAAACTGTTTTTT. It specifies CASSLATGTGPEKLFF. Full variable domain (outside the CDR3, taken from reference TRBV7-2 and TRBJ1-4): GAGVSQSPSNKVTEKGKDVELRCDPISGHTALYWYRQSLGQGLEFLIYFQGNSAPDKSGLPSDRFSAERTGGSVSTLTIQRTQQEDSAVYLCASSLATGTGPEKLFFGSGTQLSVL.

In DNA, the CDR3 is TGTGCCAGCAGCTTAACGCAAACTAGCGCACGCACAGATACGCAGTATTTT. Translation gives CASSLTQTSARTDTQYF. The V call is TRBV7-3, the J call TRBJ2-3; 7 bases line up with TRBD2. The CDR3 length is 17 residues. Germline V gene data show CDR1 as SGHTA and CDR2 as FQGTGA. V was pared by 0 bases and J by 1 base, with 7 bases of the junction left unmatched.

This sequence joins TRBV14 and TRBJ2-1; D is unresolved. CDR1 is SGHDN and CDR2 is FVKESK in the germline V gene. Deletions cut 0 bases from V and 5 bases from J, with 5 bases between. This CDR3 spans 13 amino acids. The CDR3 bases are TGTGCCAGCAGCCAAGATCGTGACAATGAGCAGTTCTTC. This encodes CASSQDRDNEQFF. Filled out from reference TRBV14 and TRBJ2-1, the complete variable domain reads EAGVTQFPSHSVIEKGQTVTLRCDPISGHDNLYWYRRVMGKEIKFLLHFVKESKQDESGMPNNRFLAERTGGTYSTLKVQPAELEDSGVYFCASSQDRDNEQFFGPGTRLTVL.

Comment on this clone: The junction does not match germline at one end; this may be a read error. The chain recombines TRBV5-1 with TRBJ1-1; TRBD1 is a possible D gene (5 bases). Germline assignment: CDR1 SGHRS and CDR2 YFSETQ. The CDR3 is made up of 17 amino acids. CDR3 nucleotide sequence: TGCGCCAGCAGCCTTGTTCACCCGGGACTGCTTAGCACTGAGGCTTTCTTT. Its translation is CASSLVHPGLLSTEAFF.

The chain uses TRBV6-5 and TRBJ2-7; 7 nucleotides align to TRBD2. The CDR3 extends over 16 amino acids. The germline V gene has CDR1 MNHEY and CDR2 SVGAGI. V dropped 4 bases and J dropped 4; count of bases not matched to a gene: 13. The CDR3 sequence: CASSSRGGIPAYEQYF. CDR3 coding DNA: TGTGCCAGCAGTTCCCGCGGGGGTATCCCTGCATACGAGCAGTACTTC.

This chain connects TRBV6-1 to TRBJ2-1; 11 bases are a match to TRBD1. The trim removed 4 bases at V and 8 bases at J, leaving 13 bases unmatched. CDR1 MNHNS and CDR2 SASEGT come from the germline V gene. The CDR3 spans 17 residues. The CDR3: CASSALGGQGERDEQFF. CDR3 nucleotides: TGTGCCAGCAGTGCCTTGGGGGGACAGGGGGAGAGGGATGAGCAGTTCTTC.

This clone was seen only a few times. The rearrangement joins TRBV5-1 to TRBJ1-1, with D perhaps TRBD1 (5 bases). Germline CDR1 and CDR2: SGHRS and YFSETQ. V lost 4 bases to trimming and J lost 1 base, with 11 bases between them. The CDR3 length is 14 residues. The DNA for the CDR3 is TGCGCCAGCAGCCGTACAGGTGAGAACACTGAAGCTTTCTTT. Residues: CASSRTGENTEAFF.

The chain carries TRBV19 and TRBJ1-2; 9 bases are shared with TRBD1. Germline V CDR1 and CDR2: LNHDA, SQIVND (reference sequence). The V gene end was trimmed by 3 bases and the J gene end by 5 bases; junction bases not matched to a gene: 4. The CDR3 has 14 amino acids. As DNA, the CDR3 is TGTGCCAGTAGTATGGGGACAGGGTGGTATGGCTACACCTTC. Encoded protein: CASSMGTGWYGYTF.

The chain recombines TRBV28 with TRBJ2-5; D is possibly TRBD1 (6 bases). The CDR3 totals 13 residues. Germline assignment: CDR1 MDHEN and CDR2 SYDVKM. Trimming removed 4 bases at V and 9 bases at J, with 15 bases between. The CDR3 DNA sequence: TGTGCCAGCAGTTCGAGCACTCAGGGGCCCCAGTACTTC. Protein sequence: CASSSSTQGPQYF.

The V call is TRBV11-2, the J call TRBJ2-1, with a possible D match to TRBD2 (5 bases). The ends were cut back, 7 bases at V and 10 bases at J, with 14 bases in the middle. The CDR3 runs to 12 residues. The germline gives CDR1 SGHAT, CDR2 FQNNGV. This CDR3 reads CASTMARGEQFF. DNA for the CDR3: TGTGCCAGCACCATGGCCCGGGGAGAGCAGTTCTTC.

The J gene is TRBJ1-5, the V gene TRBV9, with 7 nucleotides matching TRBD1. V gave up 4 bases and J gave up 6 bases; unmatched junction bases: 10. The CDR3 totals 15 residues. Germline-derived CDR1 and CDR2 are SGDLS and YYNGEE. The CDR3 reads CASSPGQGVFQPQHF. The CDR3 coding sequence is TGTGCCAGCAGCCCCGGGCAGGGGGTATTTCAGCCCCAGCATTTT.

The genes are TRBV6-5 and TRBJ1-1; 10 bases line up with TRBD1. The CDR3 is 13 amino acids. V shed 2 bases and J 7 bases; nucleotides not matched to a gene: 1. Per germline, CDR1 MNHEY and CDR2 SVGAGI. The CDR3 DNA sequence: TGTGCCAGCAGTTACAGGGACAGGGGTGAAGCTTTCTTT. Its protein is CASSYRDRGEAFF.

Only one count was recorded for this clone. The V call is TRBV5-1, the J call TRBJ2-7; D unclear. This CDR3 comprises 14 residues. Germline values: CDR1 SGHRS, CDR2 YFSETQ. Trimming removed 1 base from V and 3 bases from J, with 11 bases in between. As DNA, the CDR3 is TGCGCCAGCAGCTTGAACAGCTTTGACTACGAGCAGTACTTC. This encodes CASSLNSFDYEQYF.

The chain employs TRBV27 and TRBJ1-5, with no clear D. Trimming left V 6 bases short and J 2 bases short, with 17 bases between. Germline CDR1 is MNHEY and CDR2 is SMNVEV (reference sequence). The CDR3 consists of 16 residues. This chain's CDR3 is CASRAGRPEGNQPQHF. For the CDR3, the DNA is TGTGCCAGCAGAGCTGGACGGCCGGAGGGCAATCAGCCCCAGCATTTT.

The chain employs TRBV2 and TRBJ2-1; no clear D. Per germline, CDR1 SNHLY and CDR2 FYNNEI. The CDR3 totals 13 residues. Trimming removed 10 bases from V and 0 bases from J, with 10 bases in between. The CDR3 is CATQTSSYNEQFF. In DNA form, the CDR3 reads TGTGCCACCCAGACATCCTCCTACAATGAGCAGTTCTTC.

V is TRBV5-4 and J is TRBJ2-3; D is possibly TRBD2 (5 bases). In germline, CDR1 is SGHNT, CDR2 YYREEE (reference sequence). Between the trimmed V and J ends, which lost 0 bases and 0 bases, there was a span of 17 bases. This CDR3 has 18 amino acids. The CDR3 coding sequence is TGTGCCAGCAGCTTGGTCCAGCGGAGATACGCTAGCACAGATACGCAGTATTTT. Translating gives CASSLVQRRYASTDTQYF.